One sample yielded the 30 T cell receptor beta chains listed below, sequenced in a study of shared clonotypes between healthy human individuals. CD45RO negativity and positive selection for CCR7 defined naive CD8 cells, a population that excluded terminally differentiated effector memory CD45RA+ cells. Only in-frame clones appear in the TCRdb table, and some are missing; sequencing was by immunoSEQ multiplex PCR. The sample includes about 2.1 million clones, approximately 92% seen only once; the top ten take around 1.7%. Sequencing was done on a sample of naive CD8+ T cells from PBMCs. The receptors derive from a man between 18 and 35 years old in good health. Some clones in this sample may be carry-over from other donors' samples.

The genes are TRBV6-5 and TRBJ2-1; 10 positions agree with TRBD2. CDR3 size: 15 residues. CDR1 MNHEY and CDR2 SVGAGI come from the germline V gene. With 2 bases clipped from V and 4 bases from J, the junction kept 2 bases outside the gene matches. CDR3 protein: CASSYGLAEYNEQFF. The CDR3 nucleotides are TGTGCCAGCAGTTACGGACTAGCGGAATACAATGAGCAGTTCTTC.

The V call is TRBV28, the J call TRBJ2-2; D uncertain. The length of the CDR3 is 12 residues. The germline CDR1 and CDR2 sequences are MDHEN and SYDVKM. Between the trimmed V and J ends, which lost 6 bases and 7 bases, there was a span of 9 bases. The CDR3 loop is CASRWVGGELFF. For the CDR3, the DNA is TGTGCCAGCAGATGGGTTGGCGGGGAGCTGTTTTTT.

V usage is TRBV27 and J usage is TRBJ2-1, with D perhaps matching TRBD1 or TRBD2 (5 bases each). The CDR3 is 16 residues long. Germline CDR1 MNHEY, CDR2 SMNVEV (reference sequence). The ends were cut back, 6 bases at V and 5 bases at J, with 20 bases in the middle. In DNA form, the CDR3 reads TGTGCCAGCAGCCATGGGCCGGGAACCAGGGACAATGAGCAGTTCTTC. It codes for CASSHGPGTRDNEQFF.

V usage is TRBV7-2 and J usage is TRBJ2-7; 9 bases fit TRBD2. Germline V gene sequence: CDR1 SGHTA, CDR2 FQGNSA. V dropped 5 bases and J dropped 6; count of bases not matched to a gene: 8. The CDR3 covers 14 residues. The DNA for the CDR3 is TGTGCCAGCAGCCTGGCGGGAGGGCCCAGCGAGCAGTACTTC. It translates to CASSLAGGPSEQYF. Drawing the rest from reference TRBV7-2 and TRBJ2-7, the complete variable domain is GAGVSQSPSNKVTEKGKDVELRCDPISGHTALYWYRQSLGQGLEFLIYFQGNSAPDKSGLPSDRFSAERTGGSVSTLTIQRTQQEDSAVYLCASSLAGGPSEQYFGPGTRLTVT.

This chain uses TRBV6-6 with TRBJ2-3; TRBD2 agrees at 9 bases. Germline assignment: CDR1 MNHNY and CDR2 SVGAGI (reference sequence). Trimming removed 2 bases from V and 3 bases from J; junction bases left unmatched: 3. This CDR3 region has 15 residues. The CDR3 region is CASSYLSGRTDTQYF. In DNA form, the CDR3 reads TGTGCCAGCAGTTACCTAAGCGGGAGGACAGATACGCAGTATTTT.

The chain employs TRBV11-2 and TRBJ2-1; 9 positions match TRBD1. Trimming at V came to 2 bases and at J to 10 bases, leaving 9 bases not matched to a gene. The CDR3 extends over 15 amino acids. Per the germline V gene, CDR1 is SGHAT and CDR2 is FQNNGV. The CDR3 reads CASSLSGTGNWEQFF. CDR3 sequence (DNA): TGTGCCAGCAGCTTATCTGGGACAGGGAATTGGGAGCAGTTCTTC.

The chain carries TRBV9 and TRBJ2-2; D is possibly TRBD1 or TRBD2 (5 bases each). The V and J ends lost 4 bases and 5 bases respectively, with 21 bases between them. This CDR3 is 17 amino acids long. The germline V gene has CDR1 SGDLS and CDR2 YYNGEE. In DNA form, the CDR3 reads TGTGCCAGCAGCTTCCCATTGGGGGAGAGCCAAACCGGGGAGCTGTTTTTT. This codes for CASSFPLGESQTGELFF. Looking up the rest from reference TRBV9 and TRBJ2-2 gives the full variable domain: DSGVTQTPKHLITATGQRVTLRCSPRSGDLSVYWYQQSLDQGLQFLIQYYNGEERAKGNILERFSAQQFPDLHSELNLSSLELGDSALYFCASSFPLGESQTGELFFGEGSRLTVL.

There are a few counts of this clone. The CDR3 region is CASQPGLNTEAFF. In nucleotides, the CDR3 is TGTGCCAGTCAGCCAGGGCTGAACACTGAAGCTTTCTTT. The chain employs TRBV19 and TRBJ1-1; D is perhaps TRBD1 (5 bases). Trimming pared 8 bases from V and 0 bases from J, leaving 10 bases between. Germline-derived CDR1 and CDR2 are LNHDA and SQIVND (reference sequence). CDR3 length equals 13 residues.

The V gene is TRBV4-1, the J gene TRBJ2-7, with TRBD1 identical over 10 bases. CDR3 length equals 17 residues. Trimming took 1 base from V and 2 from J; bases not matched to a gene: 8. CDR1 MGHRA and CDR2 YSYEKL come from the germline V gene. The CDR3 DNA is TGCGCCAGCAGCCAAGTGACCGGGACAGGGGTCCCCTACGAGCAGTACTTC. This sequence encodes CASSQVTGTGVPYEQYF.

The chain links TRBV4-1 to TRBJ2-1, with D hard to call. This CDR3 has 12 amino acids. CDR1 and CDR2 (germline): MGHRA, YSYEKL. V dropped 2 bases and J dropped 6 bases, with 5 bases sitting between them. CDR3 sequence: CASSQPINEQFF. CDR3 bases: TGCGCCAGCAGCCAACCGATCAATGAGCAGTTCTTC.

This clone appeared once. The chain carries TRBV11-2 and TRBJ2-7; 9 positions match TRBD1. J lost 5 bases, V lost 3 bases, and 8 bases had no gene match. The germline V gene has CDR1 SGHAT and CDR2 FQNNGV. This CDR3 is 15 amino acids long. The CDR3: CASSFRAQGADEQYF. For the CDR3, the DNA is TGTGCCAGCAGCTTTCGTGCACAGGGGGCCGACGAGCAGTACTTC.

This chain uses TRBV5-4 with TRBJ2-7; maybe TRBD2 (6 bases). CDR1 and CDR2 (germline): SGHNT, YYREEE (reference sequence). Trimming took off 0 bases at V and 6 bases at J, with 10 bases between the two ends. The CDR3 has 13 residues. Here the CDR3 DNA reads TGTGCCAGCAGCTTGGGACTAGGTGGCGAGCAGTACTTC. As protein: CASSLGLGGEQYF.

The CDR3 protein is CASSSGVGNQPQHF. CDR3 nucleotide sequence: TGTGCCAGCAGCTCAGGGGTAGGCAATCAGCCCCAGCATTTT. The chain recombines TRBV7-9 with TRBJ1-5, with D maybe TRBD1 (6 bases). The CDR3 contains 14 residues. Germline lookup yields CDR1 SEHNR and CDR2 FQNEAQ (reference sequence). V lost 4 bases, J lost 2 bases, and 9 bases lay in between.

The rearrangement links TRBV19 to TRBJ2-5; D remains ambiguous. The CDR3 extends over 10 amino acids. The V and J ends lost 7 bases and 3 bases respectively, with 3 bases between them. CDR1 and CDR2 from the germline V gene are LNHDA and SQIVND (reference sequence). CDR3 in DNA: TGTGCCAGTAAGGAAGAGACCCAGTACTTC. Residues: CASKEETQYF.

This chain joins TRBV27 and TRBJ1-1; D not certain. Trimming removed 2 bases at V and 0 bases at J, with 10 bases between. CDR3 length: 15 amino acids. Germline CDR1 MNHEY, CDR2 SMNVEV (reference sequence). The CDR3 here is CASSLLGQVNTEAFF. The CDR3 nucleotides are TGTGCCAGCAGTTTACTCGGGCAGGTGAACACTGAAGCTTTCTTT.

This chain connects TRBV14 to TRBJ2-3; D unresolved. V dropped 1 base and J dropped 12 bases, with 8 bases sitting between them. The CDR3 extends over 11 amino acids. Germline CDR1 reads SGHDN; CDR2 reads FVKESK. The CDR3 bases are TGTGCCAGCAGCCAAGGAGCAGGACAGTATTTT. Translated, it gives CASSQGAGQYF. Drawing the rest from reference TRBV14 and TRBJ2-3, the complete variable domain is EAGVTQFPSHSVIEKGQTVTLRCDPISGHDNLYWYRRVMGKEIKFLLHFVKESKQDESGMPNNRFLAERTGGTYSTLKVQPAELEDSGVYFCASSQGAGQYFGPGTRLTVL.

The chain couples TRBV9 to TRBJ2-7; possibly TRBD2 for D (7 bases). V was cut by 3 bases and J by 2 bases, with 12 bases left in between. The germline V gene has CDR1 SGDLS and CDR2 YYNGEE. This CDR3 is 14 amino acids long. The CDR3: CASSEGGAAYEQYF. The CDR3, as DNA: TGTGCCAGCAGCGAGGGGGGGGCCGCCTACGAGCAGTACTTC.

This rearrangement joins TRBV25-1 to TRBJ2-1, with D uncertain. Germline V lookup: CDR1 MGHDK, CDR2 SYGVNS. This CDR3 contains 12 residues. The V and J ends lost 5 bases and 9 bases respectively, with 11 bases between them. The CDR3 DNA reads as TGTGCCAGCAGTCTAGGCCCTAGTGAGCAGTTCTTC. It encodes CASSLGPSEQFF.

The rearrangement uses TRBV27 and TRBJ1-1; TRBD1 aligns across 10 bases. The germline V gene has CDR1 MNHEY and CDR2 SMNVEV (reference sequence). V shed 5 bases and J 4 bases; nucleotides not matched to a gene: 13. The CDR3 is 17 residues long. CDR3 nucleotides: TGTGCCAGCAGTCGGGGTCCCGGGACAGGGGTCGCCACTGAAGCTTTCTTT. It yields the protein CASSRGPGTGVATEAFF.

This rearrangement joins TRBV28 to TRBJ2-5; tentatively, D is TRBD1 (7 bases). CDR1 and CDR2 (germline): MDHEN, SYDVKM. V lost 6 bases and J lost 5, with 13 bases in between. The CDR3 runs to 13 residues. The CDR3 region is CASSMTGTETQYF. CDR3 DNA: TGTGCCAGCAGCATGACAGGGACTGAGACCCAGTACTTC.

The rearrangement links TRBV5-6 to TRBJ1-2; D remains unclear. Germline values: CDR1 SGHDT, CDR2 YYEEEE. This CDR3 comprises 14 residues. Trimming left V 0 bases short and J 4 bases short, with 10 bases between. In DNA form, the CDR3 reads TGTGCCAGCAGCTTGGGGGCAGACCTCTATGGCTACACCTTC. As protein: CASSLGADLYGYTF.

The J gene is TRBJ2-2, the V gene TRBV10-1; 9 bases agree with TRBD1. Germline V gives CDR1 WNHNN, CDR2 SYGVQD (reference sequence). This CDR3 comprises 15 residues. With V trimmed by 8 bases and J by 3 bases, 7 bases remained unmatched. The CDR3 sequence: CASPRDREDTGELFF. As DNA, the CDR3 is TGCGCCAGCCCCAGGGACAGGGAGGACACCGGGGAGCTGTTTTTT.

This chain links TRBV9 with TRBJ2-7; 10 bases align to TRBD2. CDR3 length equals 16 residues. The germline CDR1 and CDR2 sequences are SGDLS and YYNGEE. V was clipped by 3 bases and J by 6 bases; unmatched bases: 12. CDR3 protein: CASSERGLAGALEQYF. DNA for the CDR3: TGTGCCAGCAGCGAACGGGGGCTAGCGGGAGCCCTCGAGCAGTACTTC.

The chain couples TRBV5-1 to TRBJ2-7, with 11 bases aligning to TRBD2. Trimming cost V 0 bases and J 2 bases; bases outside gene matches: 7. CDR1 is SGHRS, CDR2 YFSETQ, per germline. The CDR3 consists of 17 residues. CDR3 protein: CASSLDSGRAFTYEQYF. DNA of the CDR3: TGCGCCAGCAGCTTGGATAGCGGGAGGGCCTTCACCTACGAGCAGTACTTC.

This rearrangement joins TRBV7-3 to TRBJ2-1; the D is unclear. The germline V gene has CDR1 SGHTA and CDR2 FQGTGA. This CDR3 region has 12 residues. V gave up 5 bases and J gave up 6 bases, with 8 bases separating them. CDR3 sequence (DNA): TGTGCCAGCAGCCCGCTAAGCAATGAGCAGTTCTTC. Protein product: CASSPLSNEQFF.

This clone is a singleton in its sample. The chain uses TRBV14 and TRBJ2-7; D uncertain. The germline V gene encodes CDR1 SGHDN and CDR2 FVKESK. This CDR3 region has 11 residues. Trimming took 5 bases from V and 4 from J, leaving 6 bases between them. The CDR3 sequence is CASSMNYEQYF. CDR3 DNA sequence: TGTGCCAGCAGCATGAATTACGAGCAGTACTTC.

A remark on this clone: The sample contains more than one DNA sequence encoding this CDR3. The chain carries TRBV6-5 and TRBJ2-1; D gene ambiguous. The germline CDR1 and CDR2 sequences are MNHEY and SVGAGI. This CDR3 has 12 amino acids. V was pared by 0 bases and J by 10 bases, with 7 bases between. The CDR3 nucleotides read TGTGCCAGCAGTTACTCTTCAGAGGAGCAGTTCTTC. This translates into CASSYSSEEQFF.

J is TRBJ2-1 and V is TRBV9; D may match TRBD1 or TRBD2 (5 bases each). V was pared by 4 bases and J by 10 bases, with 12 bases between. The CDR3 covers 12 residues. The germline CDR1 and CDR2 sequences are SGDLS and YYNGEE. CDR3 loop: CASSRDLSEQFF. The CDR3 bases are TGTGCCAGCAGCAGGGACCTCAGCGAGCAGTTCTTC.

Turning to this clone: The sample holds other DNA sequences that translate to the same CDR3. The chain employs TRBV27 and TRBJ1-1; TRBD1 matches at 8 bases. The V gene's germline CDR1 is MNHEY and CDR2 SMNVEV (reference sequence). Germline trimming cut 6 bases from V and 4 bases from J; bases unmatched to any gene: 7. The CDR3 is made up of 14 amino acids. CDR3 amino acids: CASSLDRGGTEAFF. The CDR3 DNA reads as TGTGCCAGCAGCCTCGACAGGGGTGGCACTGAAGCTTTCTTT.

With regard to this clone: The identical CDR3 is also encoded by other nucleotide sequences in the sample. The chain employs TRBV9 and TRBJ2-1; 9 nucleotides line up with TRBD2. The CDR3 spans 13 residues. The V and J ends lost 4 bases and 8 bases, in that order; junction bases with no gene match: 4. CDR1 is SGDLS and CDR2 is YYNGEE in the germline V gene. The CDR3 coding sequence is TGTGCCAGCAGCTCCGGGACTAGCTATGAGCAGTTCTTC. Protein: CASSSGTSYEQFF.